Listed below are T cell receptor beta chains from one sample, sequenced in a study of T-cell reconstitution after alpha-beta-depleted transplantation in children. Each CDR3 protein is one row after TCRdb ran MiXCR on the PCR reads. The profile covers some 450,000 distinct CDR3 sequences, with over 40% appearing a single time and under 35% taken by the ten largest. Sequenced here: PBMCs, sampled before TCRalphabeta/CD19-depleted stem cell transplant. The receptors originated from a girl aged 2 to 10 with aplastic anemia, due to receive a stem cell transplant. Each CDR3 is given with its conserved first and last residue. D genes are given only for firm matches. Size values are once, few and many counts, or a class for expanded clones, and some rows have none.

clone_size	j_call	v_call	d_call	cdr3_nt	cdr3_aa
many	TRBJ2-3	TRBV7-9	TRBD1	TGTGCCAGCAGCTTAATGACAGGGGGTTTCACAGATACGCAGTATTTT	CASSLMTGGFTDTQYF
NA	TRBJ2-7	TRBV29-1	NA	TGCAGCGTTGCCGTACCCCGAAGATCCTACGAGCAGTACTTC	CSVAVPRRSYEQYF
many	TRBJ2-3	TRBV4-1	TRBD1	TGCGCCAGCAGCGTCGACAGGGCCACAGATACGCAGTATTTT	CASSVDRATDTQYF
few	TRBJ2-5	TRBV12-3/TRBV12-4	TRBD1	TGTGCCAGCAGCGTACAGGGGGCAGGAAAGACCCAGTACTTC	CASSVQGAGKTQYF
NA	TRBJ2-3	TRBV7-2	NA	TGTGCCAGCAGCTTCCTAGCTGCTCACAGATACGCGCAGTATTTT	CASSFLAAHRYAQYF
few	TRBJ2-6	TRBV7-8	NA	TGTGCCAGCATCCCCAAGGAGTCAGTTATCCCTGGGGCCAACGTCCTGACTTTC	CASIPKESVIPGANVLTF
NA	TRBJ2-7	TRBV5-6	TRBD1	TGTGCCAGCAGCTTGGGGGACAGGGCCTACGAGCAGTACTTC	CASSLGDRAYEQYF
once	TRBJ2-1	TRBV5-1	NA	TGCGCCAGCAGCTTAAACTACGGAGGCAATGAGCAGTTCTTC	CASSLNYGGNEQFF
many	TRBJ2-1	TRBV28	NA	TGTGCCAGCAGTTTATCCGCGTACGCTGAGCAGTTCTTC	CASSLSAYAEQFF
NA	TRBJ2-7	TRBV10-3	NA	TGTGCCATCAGGAGGACGGAGGGTTACGAGCAGTACTTC	CAIRRTEGYEQYF
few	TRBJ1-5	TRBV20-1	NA	TGCAGTGCTAGATACTCCTGGGATCAGCCCCAGCATTTT	CSARYSWDQPQHF
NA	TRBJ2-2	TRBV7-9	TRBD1	TGTGCCAGCAGCTTAAGTGTTACAGGGGAAAACGGGGAGCTGTTTTTT	CASSLSVTGENGELFF
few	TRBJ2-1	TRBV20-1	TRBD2	TGCAGTGCTAGACCCGGGACTAGCGGCGGGGGATCCTACAATGAGCAGTTCTTC	CSARPGTSGGGSYNEQFF
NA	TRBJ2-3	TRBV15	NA	TGTGCCACCAAGACTTTCGAAGGCAGGGCCCGCGATACGCAGTATTTT	CATKTFEGRARDTQYF
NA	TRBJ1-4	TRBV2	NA	TGTGCCAGCAGTCTACTTGGGGATAATGAAAAACTGTTTTTT	CASSLLGDNEKLFF
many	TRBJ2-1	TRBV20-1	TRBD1	TGCAGTGCCCCCCCGGGACAGGGGTCCTACAATGAGCAGTTCTTC	CSAPPGQGSYNEQFF
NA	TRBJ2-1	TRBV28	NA	TGTGCCAGCATTCCCGGCTACTACAATGAGCAGTTCTTC	CASIPGYYNEQFF
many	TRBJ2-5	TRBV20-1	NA	TGCAGTGCTAGTAGGGGATACGGGGGAGAGACCCAGTACTTC	CSASRGYGGETQYF
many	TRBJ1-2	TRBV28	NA	TGTGCCAGCGAAACTAACTATGGCTACACCTTC	CASETNYGYTF
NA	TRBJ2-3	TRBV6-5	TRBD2	TGTGCCAGCAGTTACTCAGGAGAATGGACTAGCGGGGGGACGCAGTATTTT	CASSYSGEWTSGGTQYF
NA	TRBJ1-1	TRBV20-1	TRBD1	TGCAGTGCCCGAGGGACAGGGAACACTGAAGCTTTCTTT	CSARGTGNTEAFF
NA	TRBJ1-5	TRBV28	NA	TGTGCCAGCAGTTCCCGGCGTAATGCCCTAAGTTATAGCAATCAGCCCCAGCATTTT	CASSSRRNALSYSNQPQHF
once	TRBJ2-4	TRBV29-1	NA	TGCAGCGTGAGGGGCAGGGGAGCCAAAAACATTCAGTACTTC	CSVRGRGAKNIQYF
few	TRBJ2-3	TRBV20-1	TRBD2	TGCAGTGTAGGACATCGTATAGCGGGACGGGGAGGTACGCAGTATTTT	CSVGHRIAGRGGTQYF
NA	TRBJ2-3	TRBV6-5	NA	TGTGCCAGCAGTTACTCGAGTGGCACATTCACAGATACGCAGTATTTT	CASSYSSGTFTDTQYF
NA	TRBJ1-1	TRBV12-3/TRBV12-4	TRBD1	TGTGCCAGCAGATCGAAGATAACGACAGGGAGGACTGAAGCTTTCTTT	CASRSKITTGRTEAFF
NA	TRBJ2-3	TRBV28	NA	TGTGCCAGCACGGACATTCGCACAGATACGCAGTATTTT	CASTDIRTDTQYF
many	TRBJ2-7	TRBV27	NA	TGTGCCAGCAGTTTAAGTAGTCACCCCTACGAGCAGTACTTC	CASSLSSHPYEQYF
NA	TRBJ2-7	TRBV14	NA	TGTGCCAGCAGCCAAGGGGAAGGTAGAGCCTACGAGCAGTACTTC	CASSQGEGRAYEQYF
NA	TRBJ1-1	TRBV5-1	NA	TGCGCCAGCAGCTTGAGGTCGCTGAACACTGAAGCTTTCTTT	CASSLRSLNTEAFF
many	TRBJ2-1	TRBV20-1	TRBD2	TGCAGTGCTAGAGTGGTGACTAGCGACTACAATGAGCAGTTCTTC	CSARVVTSDYNEQFF
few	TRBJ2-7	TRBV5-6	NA	TGTGCCAGCAGCCCGGGGGCAGGTAACTCCTACGAGCAGTACTTC	CASSPGAGNSYEQYF
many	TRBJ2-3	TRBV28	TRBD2	TGTGCCAGCACCATAGCGGGAGGGCGGACAGATACGCAGTATTTT	CASTIAGGRTDTQYF
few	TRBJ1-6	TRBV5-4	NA	TGTGCCAGCAGCCCCGGGATCTGGGAACGAAATTCACCCCTCCACTTT	CASSPGIWERNSPLHF
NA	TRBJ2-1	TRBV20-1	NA	TGCAGCGCGAGGGCCCCGTTCGGCAATGAGCAGTTCTTC	CSARAPFGNEQFF
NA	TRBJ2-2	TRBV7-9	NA	TGTGCCAGCAGCTCCGCCCAGGGTCCCGGGGAGCTGTTTTTT	CASSSAQGPGELFF
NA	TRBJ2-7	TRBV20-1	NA	TGCAGTGCTAGGGAGGAGTTCTCCTACGAGCAGTACTTC	CSAREEFSYEQYF